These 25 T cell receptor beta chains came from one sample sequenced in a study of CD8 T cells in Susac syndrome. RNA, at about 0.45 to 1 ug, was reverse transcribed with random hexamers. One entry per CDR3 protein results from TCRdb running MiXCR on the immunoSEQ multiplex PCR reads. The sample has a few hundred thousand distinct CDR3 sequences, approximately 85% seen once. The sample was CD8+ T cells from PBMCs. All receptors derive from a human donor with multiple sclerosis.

The CDR3 sequence: CASRATSGSTDTQYF. CDR3 coding DNA: TGTGCCAGCAGGGCTACTAGCGGGAGTACAGATACGCAGTATTTT. The chain uses TRBV2 and TRBJ2-3; 11 nucleotides line up with TRBD2. With V trimmed by 6 bases and J by 3 bases, 5 bases remained unmatched. The germline CDR1 and CDR2 sequences are SNHLY and FYNNEI. This CDR3 has 15 amino acids.

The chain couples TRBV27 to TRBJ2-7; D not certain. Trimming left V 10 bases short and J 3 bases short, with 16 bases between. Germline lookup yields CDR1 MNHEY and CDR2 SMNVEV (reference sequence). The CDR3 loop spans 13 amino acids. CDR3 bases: TGTGCCACCGGACCCGGGTTGAGCTACGAGCAGTACTTC. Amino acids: CATGPGLSYEQYF.

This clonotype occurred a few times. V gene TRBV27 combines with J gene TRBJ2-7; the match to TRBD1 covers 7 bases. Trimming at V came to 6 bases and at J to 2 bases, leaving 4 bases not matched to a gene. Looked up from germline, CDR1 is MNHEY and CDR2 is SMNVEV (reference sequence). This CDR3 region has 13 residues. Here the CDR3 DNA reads TGTGCCAGCAGCCGGGACAGTACCTACGAGCAGTACTTC. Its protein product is CASSRDSTYEQYF.

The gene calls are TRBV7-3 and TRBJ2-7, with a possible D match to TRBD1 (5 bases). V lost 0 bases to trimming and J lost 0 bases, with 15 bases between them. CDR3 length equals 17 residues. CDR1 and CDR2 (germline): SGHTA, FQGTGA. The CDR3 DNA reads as TGTGCCAGCAGCTTAACGCTGACAGCGCCGTTCTCCTACGAGCAGTACTTC. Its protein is CASSLTLTAPFSYEQYF.

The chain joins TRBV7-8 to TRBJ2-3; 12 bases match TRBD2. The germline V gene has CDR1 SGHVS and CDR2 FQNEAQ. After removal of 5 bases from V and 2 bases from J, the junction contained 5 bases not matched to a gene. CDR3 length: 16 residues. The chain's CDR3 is CASSGRTSGITDTQYF. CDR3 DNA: TGTGCCAGCAGCGGACGGACTAGCGGGATCACAGATACGCAGTATTTT.

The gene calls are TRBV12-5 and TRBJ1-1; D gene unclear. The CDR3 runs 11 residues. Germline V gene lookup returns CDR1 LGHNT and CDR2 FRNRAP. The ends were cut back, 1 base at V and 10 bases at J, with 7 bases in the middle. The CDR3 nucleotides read TGTGCTAGTGGTTTGGGACAATCAGCTTTCTTT. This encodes CASGLGQSAFF. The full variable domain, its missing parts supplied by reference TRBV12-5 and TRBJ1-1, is DARVTQTPRHKVTEMGQEVTMRCQPILGHNTVFWYRQTMMQGLELLAYFRNRAPLDDSGMPKDRFSAEMPDATLATLKIQPSEPRDSAVYFCASGLGQSAFFGQGTRLTVV.

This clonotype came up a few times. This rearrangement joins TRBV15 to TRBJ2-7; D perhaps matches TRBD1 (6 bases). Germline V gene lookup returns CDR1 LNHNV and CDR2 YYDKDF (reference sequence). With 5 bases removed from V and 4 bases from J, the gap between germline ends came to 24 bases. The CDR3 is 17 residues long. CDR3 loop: CATSDRDIVNNGYEQYF. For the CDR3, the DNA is TGTGCCACCAGCGACCGGGACATTGTCAATAACGGATACGAGCAGTACTTC.

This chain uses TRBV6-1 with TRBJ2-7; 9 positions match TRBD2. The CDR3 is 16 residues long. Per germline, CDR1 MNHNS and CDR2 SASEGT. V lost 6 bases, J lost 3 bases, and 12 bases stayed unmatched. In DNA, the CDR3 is TGTGCCAGCAGGGACACCGGGACTAGCCGCCTCTACGAGCAGTACTTC. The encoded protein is CASRDTGTSRLYEQYF.

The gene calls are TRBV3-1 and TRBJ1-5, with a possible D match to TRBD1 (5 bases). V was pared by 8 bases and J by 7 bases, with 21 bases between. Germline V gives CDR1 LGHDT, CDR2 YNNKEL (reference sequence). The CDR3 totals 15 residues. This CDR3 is CASAPGNIGGQPQHF. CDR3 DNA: TGTGCCAGCGCCCCAGGGAATATAGGAGGCCAGCCCCAGCATTTT.

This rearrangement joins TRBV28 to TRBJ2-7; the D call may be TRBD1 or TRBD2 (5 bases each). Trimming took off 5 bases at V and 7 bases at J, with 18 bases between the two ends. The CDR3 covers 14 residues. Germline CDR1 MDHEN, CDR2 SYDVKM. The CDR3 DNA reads TGTGCCAGCAGTGGGACCGGGACCGGACGAGAGCAGTACTTC. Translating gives CASSGTGTGREQYF.

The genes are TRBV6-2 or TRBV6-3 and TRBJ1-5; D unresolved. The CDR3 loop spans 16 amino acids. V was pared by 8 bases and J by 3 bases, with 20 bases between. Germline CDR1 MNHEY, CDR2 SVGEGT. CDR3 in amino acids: CASGNCPRCPNQPQHF. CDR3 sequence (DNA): TGTGCCAGCGGAAACTGCCCCCGCTGTCCCAATCAGCCCCAGCATTTT.

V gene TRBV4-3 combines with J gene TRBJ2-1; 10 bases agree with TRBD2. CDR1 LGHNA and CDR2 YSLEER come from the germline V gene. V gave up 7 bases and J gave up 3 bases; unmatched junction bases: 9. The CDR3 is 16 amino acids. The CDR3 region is CASKVRAGGVYNEQFF. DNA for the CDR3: TGCGCCAGCAAGGTACGAGCGGGAGGGGTCTACAATGAGCAGTTCTTC.

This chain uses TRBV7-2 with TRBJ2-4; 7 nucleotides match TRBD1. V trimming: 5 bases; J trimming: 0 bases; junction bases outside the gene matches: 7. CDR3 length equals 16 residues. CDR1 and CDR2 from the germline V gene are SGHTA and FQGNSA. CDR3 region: CASSVWTGGAKNIQYF. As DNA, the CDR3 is TGTGCCAGCAGCGTCTGGACAGGAGGAGCCAAAAACATTCAGTACTTC.

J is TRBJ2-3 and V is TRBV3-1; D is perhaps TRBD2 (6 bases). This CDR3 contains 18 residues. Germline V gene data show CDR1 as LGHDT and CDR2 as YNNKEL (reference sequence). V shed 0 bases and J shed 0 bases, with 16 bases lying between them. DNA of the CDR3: TGTGCCAGCAGCCAAGATCTAACGGGAGAAGTGAGCACAGATACGCAGTATTTT. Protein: CASSQDLTGEVSTDTQYF.

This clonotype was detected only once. This chain's CDR3 is CASTRTGLNTEAFF. Here the CDR3 DNA reads TGTGCCAGTACCCGGACAGGGTTGAACACTGAAGCTTTCTTT. The gene calls are TRBV19 and TRBJ1-1; 8 bases agree with TRBD1. CDR1 is LNHDA and CDR2 is SQIVND in the germline V gene (reference sequence). The CDR3 runs 14 residues. The trim removed 7 bases at V and 0 bases at J, leaving 4 bases unmatched.

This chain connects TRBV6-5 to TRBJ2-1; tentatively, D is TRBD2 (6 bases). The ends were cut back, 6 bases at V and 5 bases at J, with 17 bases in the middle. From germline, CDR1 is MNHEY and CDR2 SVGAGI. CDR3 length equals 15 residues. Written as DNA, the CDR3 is TGTGCCAGCAGCCCTTGGGGGGTCTCGGACAATGAGCAGTTCTTC. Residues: CASSPWGVSDNEQFF.

The CDR3: CASSPDREQFF. CDR3 in DNA: TGTGCCAGCAGTCCGGACAGGGAGCAGTTCTTC. V is TRBV6-2 or TRBV6-3 and J is TRBJ2-1, with 7 bases matching TRBD1. J gave up 10 bases and V 5 bases, and 2 bases lay outside the gene matches. The germline V gene has CDR1 MNHEY and CDR2 SVGEGT. CDR3 length: 11 residues.

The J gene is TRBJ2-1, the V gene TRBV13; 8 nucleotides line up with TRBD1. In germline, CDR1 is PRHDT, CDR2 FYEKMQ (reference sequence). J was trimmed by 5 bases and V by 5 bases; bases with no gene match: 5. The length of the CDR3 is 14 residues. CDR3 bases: TGTGCCAGCAGCCCGGACAGGGCCGACAATGAGCAGTTCTTC. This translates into CASSPDRADNEQFF. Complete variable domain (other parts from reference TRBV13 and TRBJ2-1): AAGVIQSPRHLIKEKRETATLKCYPIPRHDTVYWYQQGPGQDPQFLISFYEKMQSDKGSIPDRFSAQQFSDYHSELNMSSLELGDSALYFCASSPDRADNEQFFGPGTRLTVL.

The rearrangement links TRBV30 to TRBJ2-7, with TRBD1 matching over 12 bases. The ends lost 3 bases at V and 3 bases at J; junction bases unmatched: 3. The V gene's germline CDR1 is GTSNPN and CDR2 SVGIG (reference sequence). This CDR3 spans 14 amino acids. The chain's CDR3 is CAWRGDRGHYEQYF. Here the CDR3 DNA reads TGTGCCTGGAGGGGGGACAGGGGGCACTACGAGCAGTACTTC. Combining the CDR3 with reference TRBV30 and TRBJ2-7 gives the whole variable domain SQTIHQWPATLVQPVGSPLSLECTVEGTSNPNLYWYRQAAGRGLQLLFYSVGIGQISSEVPQNLSASRPQDRQFILSSKKLLLSDSGFYLCAWRGDRGHYEQYFGPGTRLTVT.

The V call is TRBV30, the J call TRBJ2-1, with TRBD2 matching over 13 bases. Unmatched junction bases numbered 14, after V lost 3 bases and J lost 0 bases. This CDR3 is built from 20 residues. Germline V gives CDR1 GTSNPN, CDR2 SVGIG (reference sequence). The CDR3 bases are TGTGCCTGGAGCGTTTGGACTAGCGGGAGTATTAAAAGCTCCTACAATGAGCAGTTCTTC. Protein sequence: CAWSVWTSGSIKSSYNEQFF. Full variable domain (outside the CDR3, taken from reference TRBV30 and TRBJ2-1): SQTIHQWPATLVQPVGSPLSLECTVEGTSNPNLYWYRQAAGRGLQLLFYSVGIGQISSEVPQNLSASRPQDRQFILSSKKLLLSDSGFYLCAWSVWTSGSIKSSYNEQFFGPGTRLTVL.

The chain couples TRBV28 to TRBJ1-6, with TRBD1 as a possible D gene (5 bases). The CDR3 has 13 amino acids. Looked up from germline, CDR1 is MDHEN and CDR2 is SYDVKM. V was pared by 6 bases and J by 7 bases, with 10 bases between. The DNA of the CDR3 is TGTGCCAGCAGAACAGGACCGAATTCACCCCTCCACTTT. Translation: CASRTGPNSPLHF. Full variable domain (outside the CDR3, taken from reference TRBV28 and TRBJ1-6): DVKVTQSSRYLVKRTGEKVFLECVQDMDHENMFWYRQDPGLGLRLIYFSYDVKMKEKGDIPEGYSVSREKKERFSLILESASTNQTSMYLCASRTGPNSPLHFGNGTRLTVT.

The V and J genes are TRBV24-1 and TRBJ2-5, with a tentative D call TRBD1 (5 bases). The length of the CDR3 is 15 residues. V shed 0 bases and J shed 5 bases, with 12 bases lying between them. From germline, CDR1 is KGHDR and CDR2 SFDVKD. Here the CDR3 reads CATSDLRGSLETQYF. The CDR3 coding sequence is TGTGCCACCAGTGATTTGAGGGGTTCACTGGAGACCCAGTACTTC.

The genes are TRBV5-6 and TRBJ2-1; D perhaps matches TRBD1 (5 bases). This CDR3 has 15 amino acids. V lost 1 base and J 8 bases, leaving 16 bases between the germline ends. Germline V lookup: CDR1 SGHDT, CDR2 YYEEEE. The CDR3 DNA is TGTGCCAGCAGCTTGCTGGATGCAGGGTTCGATGAGCAGTTCTTC. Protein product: CASSLLDAGFDEQFF. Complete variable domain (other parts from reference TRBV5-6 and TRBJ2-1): DAGVTQSPTHLIKTRGQQVTLRCSPKSGHDTVSWYQQALGQGPQFIFQYYEEEERQRGNFPDRFSGHQFPNYSSELNVNALLLGDSALYLCASSLLDAGFDEQFFGPGTRLTVL.

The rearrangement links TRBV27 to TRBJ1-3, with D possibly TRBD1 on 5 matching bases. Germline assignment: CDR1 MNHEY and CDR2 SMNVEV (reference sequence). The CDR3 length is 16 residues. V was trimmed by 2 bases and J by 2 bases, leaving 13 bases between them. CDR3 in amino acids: CASSLGSAGTGNTIYF. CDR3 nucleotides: TGTGCCAGCAGTTTAGGGTCCGCAGGGACTGGAAACACCATATATTTT.

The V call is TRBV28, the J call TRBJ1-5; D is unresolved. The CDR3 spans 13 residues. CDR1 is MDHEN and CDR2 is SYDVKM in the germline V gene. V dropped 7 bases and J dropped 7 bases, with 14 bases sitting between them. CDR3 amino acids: CASTEDVGQPQHF. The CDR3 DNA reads TGTGCCAGCACCGAAGACGTCGGCCAGCCCCAGCATTTT.